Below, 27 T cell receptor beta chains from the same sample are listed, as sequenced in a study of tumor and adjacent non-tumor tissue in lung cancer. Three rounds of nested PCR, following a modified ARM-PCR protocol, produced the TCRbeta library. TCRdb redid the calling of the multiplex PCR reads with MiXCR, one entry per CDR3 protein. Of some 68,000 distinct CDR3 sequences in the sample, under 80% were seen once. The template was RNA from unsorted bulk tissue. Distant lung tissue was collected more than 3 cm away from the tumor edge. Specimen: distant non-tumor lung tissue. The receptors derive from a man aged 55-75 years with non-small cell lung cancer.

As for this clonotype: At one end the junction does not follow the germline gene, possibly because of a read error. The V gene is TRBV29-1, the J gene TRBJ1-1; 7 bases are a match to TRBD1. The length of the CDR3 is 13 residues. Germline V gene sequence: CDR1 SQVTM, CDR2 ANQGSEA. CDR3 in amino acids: CSASAGGDTQAFF. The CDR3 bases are TGTAGCGCTTCGGCAGGGGGGGACACTCAAGCCTTCTTT.

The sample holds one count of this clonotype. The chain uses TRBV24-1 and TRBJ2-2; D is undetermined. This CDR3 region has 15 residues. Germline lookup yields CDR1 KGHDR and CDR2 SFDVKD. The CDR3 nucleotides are TGTTCCAGCAGTGATTTGATGGGGAACACCGGGGAGCTGTTTTTT. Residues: CSSSDLMGNTGELFF.

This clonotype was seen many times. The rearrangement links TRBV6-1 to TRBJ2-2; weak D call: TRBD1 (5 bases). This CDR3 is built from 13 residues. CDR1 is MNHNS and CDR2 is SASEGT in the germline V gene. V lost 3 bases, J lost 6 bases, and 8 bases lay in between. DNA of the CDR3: TGTGCCAGCAGTGACAGGGCTTCCGGGGAGCTGTTTTTT. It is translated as CASSDRASGELFF.

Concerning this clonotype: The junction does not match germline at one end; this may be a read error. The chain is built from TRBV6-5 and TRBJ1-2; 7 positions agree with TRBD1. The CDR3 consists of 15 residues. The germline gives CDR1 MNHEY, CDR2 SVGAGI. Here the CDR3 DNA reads TGTGCCAACAGTCGACAGGGTGGGAATGACTATGGCCACACCTTC. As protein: CANSRQGGNDYGHTF.

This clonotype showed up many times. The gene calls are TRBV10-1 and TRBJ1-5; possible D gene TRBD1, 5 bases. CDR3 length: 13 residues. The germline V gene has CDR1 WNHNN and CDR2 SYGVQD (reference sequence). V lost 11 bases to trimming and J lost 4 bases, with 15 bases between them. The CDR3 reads CAGAWSGNQPQHF. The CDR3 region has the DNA TGCGCCGGGGCCTGGAGCGGGAATCAGCCCCAGCATTTT.

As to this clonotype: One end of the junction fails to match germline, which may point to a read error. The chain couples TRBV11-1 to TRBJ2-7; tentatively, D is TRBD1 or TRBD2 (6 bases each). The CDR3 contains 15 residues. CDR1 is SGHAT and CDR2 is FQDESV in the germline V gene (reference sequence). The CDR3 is CASSLDHGGRYEQYF. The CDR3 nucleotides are TGTGCAAGCAGCCTAGACCACGGGGGCCGCTACGAGCAGTACTTC.

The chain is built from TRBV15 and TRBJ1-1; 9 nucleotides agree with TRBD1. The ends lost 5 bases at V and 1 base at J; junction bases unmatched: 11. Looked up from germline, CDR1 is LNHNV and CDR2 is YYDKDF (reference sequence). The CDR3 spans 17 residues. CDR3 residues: CATSPLRTGVTNTEAFF. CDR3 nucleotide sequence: TGTGCCACCAGCCCGCTGCGGACAGGGGTCACGAACACTGAAGCTTTCTTT.

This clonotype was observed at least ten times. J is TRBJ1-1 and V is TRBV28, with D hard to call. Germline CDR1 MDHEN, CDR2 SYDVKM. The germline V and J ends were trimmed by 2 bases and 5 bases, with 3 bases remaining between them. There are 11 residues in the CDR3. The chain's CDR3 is CASSLRTEAFF. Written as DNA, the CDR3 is TGTGCCAGCAGTTTACGAACTGAAGCTTTCTTT.

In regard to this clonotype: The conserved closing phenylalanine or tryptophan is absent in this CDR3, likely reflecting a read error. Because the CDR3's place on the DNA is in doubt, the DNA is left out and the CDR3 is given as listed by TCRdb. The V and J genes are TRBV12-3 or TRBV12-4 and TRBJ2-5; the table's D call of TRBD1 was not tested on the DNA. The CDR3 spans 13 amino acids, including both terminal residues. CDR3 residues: CASTLSPQETLYL.

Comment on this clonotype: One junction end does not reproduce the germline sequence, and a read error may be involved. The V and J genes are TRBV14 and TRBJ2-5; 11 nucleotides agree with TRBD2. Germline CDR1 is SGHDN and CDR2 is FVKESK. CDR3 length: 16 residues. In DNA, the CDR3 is TGTGTCAGCAGCCGCTGGGCTAGCGGGAGGCAAGAGATCCAGTACTTC. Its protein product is CVSSRWASGRQEIQYF.

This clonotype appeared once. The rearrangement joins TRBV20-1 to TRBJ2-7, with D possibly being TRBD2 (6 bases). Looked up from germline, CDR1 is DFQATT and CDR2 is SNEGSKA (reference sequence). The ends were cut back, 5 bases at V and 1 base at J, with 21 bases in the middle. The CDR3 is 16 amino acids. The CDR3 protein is CSAEGSSGKSSYEQYF. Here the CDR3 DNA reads TGCAGTGCTGAGGGGAGTAGCGGAAAAAGTTCCTACGAGCAGTACTTC.

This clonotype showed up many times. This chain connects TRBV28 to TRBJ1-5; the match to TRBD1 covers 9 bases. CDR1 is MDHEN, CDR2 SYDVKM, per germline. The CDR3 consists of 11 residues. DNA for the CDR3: TGTGGGACAGGGGACAATCAGCCCCAGCATTTT. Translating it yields CGTGDNQPQHF.

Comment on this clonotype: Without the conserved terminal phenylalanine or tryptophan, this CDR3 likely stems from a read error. Here the CDR3 DNA reads TGTGGCAGCAGCTCACAGGGGCGGGGAACTGAAGCTTTCCTT. Translated: CGSSSQGRGTEAFL. This chain uses TRBV5-4 with TRBJ1-1, with 7 bases that match TRBD1. From germline, CDR1 is SGHNT and CDR2 YYREEE (reference sequence). This CDR3 has 14 amino acids.

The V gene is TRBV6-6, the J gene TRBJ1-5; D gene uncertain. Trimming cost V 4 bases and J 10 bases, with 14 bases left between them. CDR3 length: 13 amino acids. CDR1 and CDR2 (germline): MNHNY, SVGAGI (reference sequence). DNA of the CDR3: TGTGCCAGCAGTTGGTTCGAAAACCAACCCCAGCATTTT. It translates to CASSWFENQPQHF.

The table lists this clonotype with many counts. The CDR3 nucleotides are TGTGCCAGCAGCCAGGTAGGACAGGGTGGTAATCAGCCCCAGCATTTT. Amino acids: CASSQVGQGGNQPQHF. The chain is built from TRBV5-5 and TRBJ1-5; 8 bases agree with TRBD1. Trimming at V came to 4 bases and at J to 4 bases, leaving 10 bases not matched to a gene. This CDR3 contains 16 residues. The germline V gene encodes CDR1 SGHKS and CDR2 YYEKEE (reference sequence).

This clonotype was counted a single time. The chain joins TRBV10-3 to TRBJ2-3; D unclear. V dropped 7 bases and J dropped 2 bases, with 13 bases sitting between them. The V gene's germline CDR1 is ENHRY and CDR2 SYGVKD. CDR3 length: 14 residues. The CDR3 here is CAITPTKFTDTQYF. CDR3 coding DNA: TGTGCCATCACGCCGACAAAGTTCACAGATACGCAGTATTTT.

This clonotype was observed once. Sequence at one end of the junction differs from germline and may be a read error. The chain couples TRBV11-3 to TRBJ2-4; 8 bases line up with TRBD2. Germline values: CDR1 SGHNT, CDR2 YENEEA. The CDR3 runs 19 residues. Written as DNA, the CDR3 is TGTGTCAGCAGCTTTTCCGGGACTAGTGGGAGTGCGAGTCAAGACATTCAGTACTTC. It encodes CVSSFSGTSGSASQDIQYF.

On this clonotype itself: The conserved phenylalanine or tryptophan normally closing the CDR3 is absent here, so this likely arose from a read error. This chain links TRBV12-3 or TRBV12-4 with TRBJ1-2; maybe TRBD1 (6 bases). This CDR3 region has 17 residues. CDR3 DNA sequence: TGTGCCAGCAGTTTAATCGGCCGCGGGGGGGGCGAGGATGGTTACACCTCC. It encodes CASSLIGRGGGEDGYTS.

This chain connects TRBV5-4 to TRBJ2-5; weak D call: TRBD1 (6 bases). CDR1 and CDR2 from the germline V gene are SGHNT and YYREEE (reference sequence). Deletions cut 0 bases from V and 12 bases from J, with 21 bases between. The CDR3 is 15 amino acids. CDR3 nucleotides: TGTGCCAGCAGCTTGGTGACAGGAAACGAAGAGACGAAGTACTTC. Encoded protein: CASSLVTGNEETKYF.

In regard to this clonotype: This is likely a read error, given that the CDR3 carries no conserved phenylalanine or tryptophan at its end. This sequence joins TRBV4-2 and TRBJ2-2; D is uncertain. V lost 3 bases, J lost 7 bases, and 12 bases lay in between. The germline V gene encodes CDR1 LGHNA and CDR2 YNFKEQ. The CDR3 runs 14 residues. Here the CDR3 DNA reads TGTGCCAGCAGCCAGGCCAACTTTGACGGGGAGCTGTTTATT. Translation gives CASSQANFDGELFI.

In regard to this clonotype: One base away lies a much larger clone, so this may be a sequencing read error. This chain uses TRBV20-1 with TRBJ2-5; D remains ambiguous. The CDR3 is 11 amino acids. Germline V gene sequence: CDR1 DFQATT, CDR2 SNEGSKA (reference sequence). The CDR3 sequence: CRGDIEETQYF. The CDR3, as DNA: TGCCGCGGAGACATTGAAGAGACCCAGTACTTC.

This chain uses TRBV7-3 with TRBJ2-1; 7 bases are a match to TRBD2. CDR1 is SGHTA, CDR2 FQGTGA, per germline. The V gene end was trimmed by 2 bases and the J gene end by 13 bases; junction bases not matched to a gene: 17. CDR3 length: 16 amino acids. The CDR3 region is CASSLDASGRAGDQFF. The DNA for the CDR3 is TGTGCCAGCAGCTTAGATGCGAGTGGGAGGGCCGGTGACCAGTTCTTC.

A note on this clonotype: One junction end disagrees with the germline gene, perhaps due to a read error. This CDR3 reads CASILLAGGGEQYF. The CDR3 DNA sequence: TGTGCCAGCATTTTACTAGCGGGAGGAGGTGAGCAGTACTTC. The chain recombines TRBV12-3 or TRBV12-4 with TRBJ2-1, with 12 bases lining up with TRBD2. The end of the DNA aligns better with TRBJ2-7, so the J call may be wrong. The CDR3 sequence is 14 residues long.

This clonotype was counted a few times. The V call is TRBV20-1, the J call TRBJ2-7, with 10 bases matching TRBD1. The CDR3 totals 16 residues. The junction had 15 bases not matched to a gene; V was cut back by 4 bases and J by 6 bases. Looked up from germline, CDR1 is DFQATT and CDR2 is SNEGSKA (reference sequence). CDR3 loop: CSATSLWDRGWGEQYF. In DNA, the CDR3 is TGCAGTGCTACCTCGCTCTGGGACAGGGGTTGGGGCGAGCAGTACTTC.

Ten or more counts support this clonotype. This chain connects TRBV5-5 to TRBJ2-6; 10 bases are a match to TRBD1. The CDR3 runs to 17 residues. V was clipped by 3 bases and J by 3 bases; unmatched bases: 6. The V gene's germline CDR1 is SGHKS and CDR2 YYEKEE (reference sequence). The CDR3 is CASSWPGQGFGANVLTF. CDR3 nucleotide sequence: TGTGCCAGCAGCTGGCCGGGACAGGGGTTTGGGGCCAACGTCCTGACTTTC.

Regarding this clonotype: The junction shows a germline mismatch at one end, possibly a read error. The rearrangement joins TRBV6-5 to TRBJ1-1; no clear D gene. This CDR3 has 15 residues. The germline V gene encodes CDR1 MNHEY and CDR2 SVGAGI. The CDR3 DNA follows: TGTGCCAGGAGTTACGGCGGTCAGGTGTCCACTAAAGCCTTCTTT. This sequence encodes CARSYGGQVSTKAFF.

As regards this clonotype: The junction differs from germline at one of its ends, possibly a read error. CDR3 protein: CASCLARQSTDTRYF. The CDR3 DNA follows: TGTGCCAGCTGCTTAGCTAGACAGAGCACAGATACGCGGTATTTT. This chain joins TRBV13 and TRBJ2-3; D is perhaps TRBD1 (5 bases). Germline CDR1 reads PRHDT; CDR2 reads FYEKMQ (reference sequence). The CDR3 covers 15 residues. Full variable domain (remainder filled in from reference TRBV13 and TRBJ2-3): AAGVIQSPRHLIKEKRETATLKCYPIPRHDTVYWYQQGPGQDPQFLISFYEKMQSDKGSIPDRFSAQQFSDYHSELNMSSLELGDSALYFCASCLARQSTDTRYFGPGTRLTVL.